Following are 6 T cell receptor beta chains from one sample sequenced in a study of T cells in Graves' hyperthyroidism and ophthalmopathy. TCR beta CDR3 regions were amplified from RNA. HTBI primers were employed in a first-round RT-PCR of the TCR CDR3. In TCRdb, the multiplex PCR reads were re-called with MiXCR into one record per CDR3 protein. In the table there are 300,000 to 450,000 distinct CDR3 sequences, approximately 14% of which are singletons. Sequences were obtained from blood. These receptors originate from a woman aged 18 to 35 with Graves' hyperthyroidism that later progressed to Graves' ophthalmopathy.

The rearrangement links TRBV12-3 or TRBV12-4 to TRBJ2-1, with a tentative D call TRBD2 (6 bases). Between the trimmed V and J ends, which lost 7 bases and 7 bases, there was a span of 23 bases. The length of the CDR3 is 16 residues. CDR3 region: CASTRRVTGVGNEQFF. DNA for the CDR3: TGTGCCAGCACCCGGAGGGTGACGGGAGTGGGAAATGAGCAGTTCTTC.

This clonotype was observed many times. V usage is TRBV6-1 and J usage is TRBJ2-1; 9 nucleotides line up with TRBD2. Germline V lookup: CDR1 MNHNS, CDR2 SASEGT. The CDR3 is 15 residues long. J was trimmed by 5 bases and V by 2 bases; bases with no gene match: 4. CDR3 nucleotides: TGTGCCAGCAGTGAATCTAGCGGGGTTGACAATGAGCAGTTCTTC. Amino acid sequence: CASSESSGVDNEQFF.

This clonotype was counted between two and nine times. The chain joins TRBV3-1 to TRBJ2-7, with TRBD2 as a possible D gene (5 bases). Germline V gene lookup returns CDR1 LGHDT and CDR2 YNNKEL (reference sequence). The CDR3 length is 14 residues. V gave up 0 bases and J gave up 6 bases, with 12 bases separating them. CDR3 in amino acids: CASSQERGIGEQYF. In DNA, the CDR3 is TGTGCCAGCAGCCAAGAAAGAGGGATTGGCGAGCAGTACTTC.

This clonotype was seen many times. The chain joins TRBV20-1 to TRBJ2-1; 12 bases align to TRBD2. The CDR3 totals 14 residues. Germline V CDR1 and CDR2: DFQATT, SNEGSKA (reference sequence). The ends lost 1 base at V and 6 bases at J; junction bases unmatched: 1. The CDR3 spells CSARGTSGVNEQFF. CDR3 DNA: TGCAGTGCTAGAGGGACTAGCGGGGTCAATGAGCAGTTCTTC.

As to this clonotype: At one boundary the junction diverges from the germline segment, which might be a read error. The genes are TRBV5-4 and TRBJ1-1; D is undetermined. Germline lookup yields CDR1 SGHNT and CDR2 YYREEE (reference sequence). The CDR3 consists of 14 residues. The CDR3 region is CASSSGSSNTEVFF. The DNA for the CDR3 is TGTGCCAGCAGCTCAGGATCCTCGAACACTGAAGTTTTCTTT.

There are many counts of this clonotype. This sequence joins TRBV6-4 and TRBJ1-1, with a possible D match to TRBD1 (5 bases). Germline V lookup: CDR1 MRHNA, CDR2 SNTAGT. This CDR3 has 15 amino acids. V shed 6 bases and J shed 5 bases, with 19 bases lying between them. The CDR3 is CASRAGTSEQTEAFF. The CDR3 nucleotides are TGTGCCAGCAGAGCGGGGACGTCGGAACAGACTGAAGCTTTCTTT.